One TCR beta chain is described in this entry. Its antigen is currently unknown. The data originate from a study of beta chain features in type 1 diabetes. General study points: For Type 1 diabetes patients, all four CD4+ subsets carried TCRB CDR3s that were moderately but significantly shorter.

The CDR3 runs 16 residues. Trimming took 3 bases from V and 3 from J; bases not matched to a gene: 7. In germline, CDR1 is KGHSH, CDR2 LQKENI. The isolated RNA, all of it, was reverse transcribed, so expressed TCRB transcripts were what got sequenced. Sequenced by immunoSEQ multiplex PCR; TCRdb stores in-frame clones only, minus some. This table holds roughly 100,000 clones, 25% to 35% found once. CD45RO/CCR7/CD25/CD127/CD95/CD27 staining was used to isolate CD4+ naive, central memory, regulatory and stem cell-like memory cells by sorting. Purity exceeded 98% in all sorted populations. The origin of this receptor is a woman between 18 and 29 years old with type 1 diabetes. Material: central memory CD4+ T cells from blood. The chain carries TRBV18 and TRBJ1-2, with 10 bases that match TRBD1. The CDR3, as DNA: TGTGCCAGCTCACCCAGGACAGGGGGAGACCACTATGGCTACACCTTC. Translation: CASSPRTGGDHYGYTF. Full variable domain (missing parts from reference TRBV18 and TRBJ1-2): NAGVMQNPRHLVRRRGQEARLRCSPMKGHSHVYWYRQLPEEGLKFMVYLQKENIIDESGMPKERFSAEFPKEGPSILRIQQVVRGDSAAYFCASSPRTGGDHYGYTFGSGTRLTVV.